The 10 T cell receptor beta chains given below trace back to one sample, sequenced in a study of Graves' ophthalmopathy and Graves' hyperthyroidism. Amplified material comprised TCR beta CDR3 regions derived from RNA transcripts. The first-round RT-PCR employed HTBI primers together with the Qiagen OneStep RT-PCR kit. A multiplex PCR was then performed as the second round. TCRdb re-derived calls from the multiplex PCR reads in MiXCR, one entry per CDR3 protein. Altogether hundreds of thousands of distinct CDR3 sequences are present, roughly 20% being singletons, with the ten largest covering roughly 3%. Sequencing was done on a sample of peripheral blood. These receptor sequences come from a young woman with stable Graves' hyperthyroidism.

The sample holds many counts of this clonotype. The V and J genes are TRBV4-2 and TRBJ2-2; either TRBD1 or TRBD2 may supply D (6 bases each). Germline V lookup: CDR1 LGHNA, CDR2 YNFKEQ. This CDR3 has 16 residues. V lost 4 bases and J lost 0, with 12 bases in between. This CDR3 reads CASSPPGAANTGELFF. The DNA for the CDR3 is TGTGCCAGCAGCCCCCCGGGGGCCGCGAACACCGGGGAGCTGTTTTTT.

The chain couples TRBV20-1 to TRBJ1-2; D gene uncertain. Trimming stripped 3 bases from V and 2 bases from J, with 7 bases between. Per the germline V gene, CDR1 is DFQATT and CDR2 is SNEGSKA (reference sequence). CDR3 length: 12 residues. The CDR3 bases are TGCAGTGCTAGTACAGCAAACTATGGCTACACCTTC. This translates into CSASTANYGYTF.

This clonotype showed up many times. The rearrangement links TRBV19 to TRBJ2-7; the D call may be TRBD1 or TRBD2 (6 bases each). The germline gives CDR1 LNHDA, CDR2 SQIVND (reference sequence). Trimming stripped 7 bases from V and 0 bases from J, with 13 bases between. The CDR3 is 14 residues long. The CDR3: CASKEGVDSYEQYF. The CDR3 DNA follows: TGTGCCAGTAAGGAGGGGGTTGACTCCTACGAGCAGTACTTC.

The table lists this clonotype with many counts. This chain uses TRBV29-1 with TRBJ2-7; 7 nucleotides match TRBD1. CDR1 is SQVTM and CDR2 is ANQGSEA in the germline V gene. After removal of 6 bases from V and 0 bases from J, the junction contained 5 bases not matched to a gene. The CDR3 has 13 amino acids. CDR3 nucleotides: TGCAGCGTCCTCGGACAGGTCTCCTACGAGCAGTACTTC. Translation gives CSVLGQVSYEQYF.

The V gene is TRBV12-3 or TRBV12-4, the J gene TRBJ1-2; D uncertain. The CDR3 consists of 13 residues. Between the trimmed V and J ends, which lost 2 bases and 6 bases, there was a span of 10 bases. For the CDR3, the DNA is TGTGCCAGCAGTTTATCGTTGGAGGATGGCTACACCTTC. Residues: CASSLSLEDGYTF.

V gene TRBV6-2 or TRBV6-3 combines with J gene TRBJ1-1; D gene ambiguous. Germline V CDR1 and CDR2: MNHEY, SVGEGT. V lost 6 bases and J lost 0, with 14 bases in between. The CDR3 has 15 amino acids. CDR3 loop: CASRDQGLMNTEAFF. The CDR3 bases are TGTGCCAGCAGGGACCAAGGCCTCATGAACACTGAAGCTTTCTTT.

This clonotype occurred many times. The chain recombines TRBV25-1 with TRBJ1-5; D not resolved. The ends were cut back, 3 bases at V and 7 bases at J, with 7 bases in the middle. In germline, CDR1 is MGHDK, CDR2 SYGVNS. The CDR3 has 12 amino acids. CDR3 bases: TGTGCCAGCAGTGAGGGAATCCAGCCCCAGCATTTT. Translation gives CASSEGIQPQHF.

This clonotype was seen ten or more times. The J gene is TRBJ1-1, the V gene TRBV30; the D gene is possibly TRBD1 (5 bases). This CDR3 is 11 amino acids long. The germline V gene has CDR1 GTSNPN and CDR2 SVGIG (reference sequence). Deletions cut 7 bases from V and 8 bases from J, with 14 bases between. In nucleotides, the CDR3 is TGTGCCTTAGTGGGGCGCTACGAAGCTTTCTTT. Its protein is CALVGRYEAFF.

In this sample, this clonotype turned up many times. One end of the junction fails to match germline, which may point to a read error. V usage is TRBV2 and J usage is TRBJ2-5; TRBD2 agrees at 8 bases. The CDR3 is made up of 14 amino acids. Germline V gives CDR1 SNHLY, CDR2 FYNNEI. As DNA, the CDR3 is TGTGCCAGCAGCGAAGCGGGGGATAGGGAGACCCAGTACTTC. Translated: CASSEAGDRETQYF.

At least ten counts were recorded for this clonotype. J is TRBJ2-7 and V is TRBV12-3 or TRBV12-4, with D possibly called TRBD1 or TRBD2 (5 bases each). V shed 6 bases and J shed 3 bases, with 12 bases lying between them. The CDR3 has 13 residues. DNA of the CDR3: TGTGCCAGCAGACCGGGACGAAGCTACGAGCAGTACTTC. This translates into CASRPGRSYEQYF.